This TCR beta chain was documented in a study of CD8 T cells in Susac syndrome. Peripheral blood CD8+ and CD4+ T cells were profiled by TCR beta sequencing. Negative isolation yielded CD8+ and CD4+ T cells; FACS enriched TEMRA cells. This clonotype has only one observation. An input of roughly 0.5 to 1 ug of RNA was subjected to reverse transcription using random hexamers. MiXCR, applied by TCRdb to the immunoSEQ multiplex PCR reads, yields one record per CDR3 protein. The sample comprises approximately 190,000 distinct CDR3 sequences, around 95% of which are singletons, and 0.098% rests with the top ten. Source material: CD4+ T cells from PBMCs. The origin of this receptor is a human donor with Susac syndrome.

The CDR3 DNA follows: TGTGCCAGCAGGAAGCGGGGGGGGCTTACGCAGTATTTT. Amino acids: CASRKRGGLTQYF. V is TRBV27 and J is TRBJ2-3, with 10 bases identical to TRBD2. Germline V gives CDR1 MNHEY, CDR2 SMNVEV (reference sequence). Losses at the gene ends were 6 bases for V and 8 bases for J; bases not matched to a gene: 5. There are 13 residues in the CDR3.